This T cell receptor (beta chain) was captured by sequencing in a study of cytomegalovirus exposure and HLA in healthy donors. Looked up from germline, CDR1 is MNHEY and CDR2 is SVGAGI. The CDR3 has 15 amino acids. J lost 2 bases, V lost 0 bases, and 0 bases had no gene match. The table lists this clone with a few counts. Primers: 60 Vbeta forward and 13 Jbeta reverse. Clones were read by immunoSEQ multiplex PCR, and TCRdb kept only the in-frame ones, dropping some. The repertoire consists of 150,000 to 200,000 clones, with around 80% occurring once and the leading ten covering about 1.8%. Material for sequencing was PBMCs. The chain is built from TRBV6-5 and TRBJ2-5; 10 bases align to TRBD1. This TCR was sampled from a man aged 40-50 years in good health and CMV-seropositive. The CDR3 loop reads CASSYSDRGQETQYF. Here the CDR3 DNA reads TGTGCCAGCAGTTACTCGGACAGGGGGCAAGAGACCCAGTACTTC.